The rows below give T cell receptor beta chains drawn from one sample of a study of regulatory T cells in long-lasting Graves disease. One entry per CDR3 protein, called by TCRdb with MiXCR from the multiplex PCR reads. The repertoire has around 250,000 distinct CDR3 sequences, approximately 18% of them found once; the top ten carry about 15%. These data were also filed under a second study, of T cells in Graves' hyperthyroidism and ophthalmopathy.

The source material was peripheral blood mononuclear cells (PBMCs), sampled at new diagnosis, from a patient treated with antithyroid drugs. Every receptor here comes from a woman in her 30s with Graves disease. Each CDR3 is given with its conserved first and last residue. D genes are given only for firm matches. Not all rows give a size; the values are once, few, many and, for expanded clones, a class.

>TRBJ1-5|few|TRBD1|TRBV11-3
CASSYGQGWDQPQHF
TGTGCCAGCAGCTACGGACAGGGGTGGGATCAGCCCCAGCATTTT
>TRBJ1-2|many|NA|TRBV6-1
CASIETDPGGYTF
TGTGCCAGCATCGAAACGGACCCGGGTGGCTACACCTTC
>TRBJ1-6|NA|NA|TRBV14
CASSQGGNSPLHF
TGTGCCAGCAGCCAAGGCGGGAATTCACCCCTCCACTTT
>TRBJ2-5|NA|TRBD1|TRBV7-2
CASSRTRQGAGETQYF
TGTGCCAGCAGCCGGACACGACAGGGGGCGGGGGAGACCCAGTACTTC
>TRBJ1-4|many|NA|TRBV2
CASLVGRPDEKLFF
TGTGCCAGCTTGGTTGGACGACCCGATGAAAAACTGTTTTTT
>TRBJ2-3|many|TRBD1|TRBV14
CASSQGTGYSLTQYF
TGTGCCAGCAGCCAGGGGACAGGATACTCCTTAACGCAGTATTTT
>TRBJ2-1|many|TRBD1|TRBV18
CASLEETGGRNEQFF
TGTGCCAGCCTGGAGGAGACAGGGGGACGCAATGAGCAGTTCTTC
>TRBJ2-3|NA|NA|TRBV7-2
CASSFRAGSTDTQYF
TGTGCCAGCAGCTTTCGGGCAGGGAGCACAGATACGCAGTATTTT
>TRBJ2-1|many|NA|TRBV7-9
CASRLVNEQFF
TGTGCCAGCAGACTAGTAAATGAGCAGTTCTTC
>TRBJ1-1|many|NA|TRBV6-1
CASTRAGPNTEAFF
TGTGCCAGCACCAGGGCGGGCCCGAACACTGAAGCTTTCTTT
>TRBJ1-2|many|NA|TRBV5-1
CASSRSRMDGYTF
TGCGCCAGCAGTAGGAGCAGGATGGATGGCTACACCTTC
>TRBJ1-1|many|TRBD1|TRBV10-3
CAISPGTGNTEAFF
TGTGCCATCAGCCCGGGGACAGGGAACACTGAAGCTTTCTTT
>TRBJ2-1|many|TRBD2|TRBV19
CASSIRRGGGNEQFF
TGTGCCAGTAGCATAAGGCGGGGGGGCGGCAATGAGCAGTTCTTC
>TRBJ1-3|few|TRBD1|TRBV15
CATSRDLEGAPGNTIYF
TGTGCCACCAGCAGAGATCTGGAGGGGGCGCCTGGAAACACCATATATTTT
>TRBJ2-1|NA|NA|TRBV12-3/TRBV12-4
CASSRQLGGGGSNEQFF
TGTGCCAGCAGTAGGCAGCTAGGGGGCGGGGGCTCGAATGAGCAGTTCTTC
>TRBJ2-5|NA|NA|TRBV20-1
CSAIGWQETQYF
TGCAGTGCGATCGGGTGGCAAGAGACCCAGTACTTC
>TRBJ1-5|many|TRBD1|TRBV5-1
CASSLSGGYQPQHF
TGCGCCAGCAGCTTATCAGGGGGCTACCAGCCCCAGCATTTT
>TRBJ2-5|many|NA|TRBV12-3/TRBV12-4
CASSPGIGETQYF
TGTGCCAGCAGTCCGGGGATCGGAGAGACCCAGTACTTC
>TRBJ2-7|many|TRBD1|TRBV18
CASSPQFGQGIWGNEQYF
TGTGCCAGCTCACCACAATTCGGACAGGGAATTTGGGGAAACGAGCAGTACTTC
>TRBJ2-5|NA|NA|TRBV19
CASRGGAKYQETQYF
TGTGCCAGCCGAGGGGGGGCGAAATACCAAGAGACCCAGTACTTC
>TRBJ1-1|many|NA|TRBV20-1
CSALAQGRGTEAFF
TGCAGTGCTTTGGCCCAGGGGCGAGGCACTGAAGCTTTCTTT
>TRBJ2-7|many|TRBD1|TRBV20-1
CSAKGQMYVEQYF
TGCAGTGCCAAGGGACAGATGTACGTGGAGCAGTACTTC
>TRBJ1-2|many|TRBD1|TRBV11-2
CASSAYRGGYTF
TGTGCCAGCAGCGCGTACAGGGGCGGCTACACCTTC
>TRBJ1-5|many|NA|TRBV9
CASSVDGGKGNQPQHF
TGTGCCAGCAGCGTAGATGGAGGGAAGGGCAATCAGCCCCAGCATTTT
>TRBJ1-4|many|NA|TRBV28
CASSSGRLNEKLFF
TGTGCCAGCAGTTCGGGACGGTTGAATGAAAAACTGTTTTTT
>TRBJ2-5|many|NA|TRBV12-5
CASGKQGQETQYF
TGTGCTAGTGGGAAACAGGGCCAAGAGACCCAGTACTTC
>TRBJ2-1|NA|TRBD2|TRBV20-1
CSADPAGGNSYNEQFF
TGCAGTGCTGACCCGGCGGGGGGAAACTCCTACAATGAGCAGTTCTTC
>TRBJ2-1|many|TRBD2|TRBV27
CASSLRTSGGVPYNEQFF
TGTGCCAGCAGTTTGCGGACTAGCGGGGGGGTCCCCTACAATGAGCAGTTCTTC
>TRBJ2-1|NA|TRBD2|TRBV12-3/TRBV12-4
CASSHKGLAGGEGGRNEQFF
TGTGCCAGCAGCCACAAGGGACTAGCGGGAGGCGAGGGGGGTAGAAATGAGCAGTTCTTC
>TRBJ1-2|many|NA|TRBV18
CASSPGPRGNYGYTF
TGTGCCAGCTCACCCGGCCCGAGGGGTAACTATGGCTACACCTTC
>TRBJ2-5|many|TRBD2|TRBV5-1
CASGTGGGETQYF
TGCGCCAGCGGCACGGGGGGTGGAGAGACCCAGTACTTC
>TRBJ1-1|many|NA|TRBV12-3/TRBV12-4
CASSHGGASSTEAFF
TGTGCCAGCAGCCACGGGGGGGCCAGCTCCACTGAAGCTTTCTTT
>TRBJ2-3|many|NA|TRBV4-1
CASSHPAGDYSTDTQYF
TGCGCCAGCAGCCACCCCGCCGGAGACTATTCCACAGATACGCAGTATTTT
>TRBJ2-7|NA|NA|TRBV28
CASRRPFPTYEQYF
TGTGCCAGCAGGAGACCTTTCCCCACCTACGAGCAGTACTTC
>TRBJ2-4|many|TRBD2|TRBV29-1
CSVQTSGGRGTKNIQYF
TGCAGCGTTCAGACTAGCGGGGGGCGAGGAACCAAAAACATTCAGTACTTC
>TRBJ2-7|few|NA|TRBV12-3/TRBV12-4
CASSLSTATGQYF
TGTGCCAGCAGTCTAAGTACAGCCACCGGGCAGTACTTC
>TRBJ2-7|many|TRBD1|TRBV7-9
CASSLGQVGMEQYF
TGTGCCAGCAGCTTGGGACAGGTTGGAATGGAGCAGTACTTC
>TRBJ1-4|many|NA|TRBV5-1
CASSLWGRLATNEKLFF
TGCGCCAGCAGCTTGTGGGGGAGGTTAGCAACTAATGAAAAACTGTTTTTT
>TRBJ1-1|many|NA|TRBV5-1
CASSTYRATEAFF
TGCGCCAGCAGCACGTACAGGGCCACTGAAGCTTTCTTT
>TRBJ2-7|few|TRBD2|TRBV6-1
CASTRAFGTSGVSSYEQYF
TGTGCCAGCACTCGTGCTTTCGGGACTAGCGGGGTCAGCTCCTACGAGCAGTACTTC
>TRBJ2-7|many|NA|TRBV10-1
CASNDAEQYF
TGCGCCAGCAACGATGCCGAGCAGTACTTC
>TRBJ2-3|once|TRBD1|TRBV2
CASSEGRGRTDTQYF
TGTGCCAGCAGTGAAGGCAGGGGGCGCACAGATACGCAGTATTTT
>TRBJ1-4|many|NA|TRBV6-2/TRBV6-3
CASSELLEKLFF
TGTGCCAGCAGTGAATTACTCGAAAAACTGTTTTTT
>TRBJ2-2|many|NA|TRBV20-1
CSARDPRGELFF
TGCAGTGCTAGAGATCCACGGGGGGAGCTGTTTTTT
>TRBJ2-2|many|TRBD2|TRBV3-1
CASSGLAGGELFF
TGTGCCAGCAGCGGACTAGCGGGCGGGGAGCTGTTTTTT
>TRBJ2-1|many|TRBD2|TRBV5-6
CASTLAAGARNEQFF
TGTGCCAGCACCTTGGCAGCGGGGGCACGCAATGAGCAGTTCTTC